The text below deals with one TCR beta chain. Its antigen is undetermined. These data are taken from a study of Ad26.COV2.S vaccination and SARS-CoV-2 variants. Study details: Dosing was one shot or two shots 56 days apart.

The data were produced by immunoSEQ multiplex PCR, yet TCRdb's version contains in-frame clones alone and is incomplete. The data contain 300,000 to 400,000 clones, around four fifths of them singletons. The treatment: roughly 20 received Ad26.COV2.S at low or high dose, single or two shots; 5 received placebo; per-sample allocation not given. Following the first vaccine or placebo injection, samples were taken on day 63. Study outcomes and limitations: In vaccinated individuals, spike-specific CD8+ and CD4+ T cell responses reportedly displayed substantial breadth.

Germline CDR1 is SGHAT and CDR2 is FQDESV (reference sequence). The ends lost 0 bases at V and 7 bases at J; junction bases unmatched: 2. The CDR3 covers 14 residues. This chain connects TRBV11-1 to TRBJ1-2, with 10 nucleotides matching TRBD1. The starting material was peripheral blood, obtained in a trial of Ad26.COV2.S vaccine versus placebo. The sequence came from a person aged 18-65 years who received the Ad26.COV2.S COVID-19 vaccine or a placebo. Written as DNA, the CDR3 is TGTGCCAGCAGCTTAGCCGGGACAGGGGTTGGCTACACCTTC. Residues: CASSLAGTGVGYTF.